The T cell receptor (beta chain) described here comes from a study of cytomegalovirus exposure and HLA in healthy donors. On the study more broadly: Of several hundred genotyped donors, roughly 81% grouped in the Caucasian-associated ancestry cluster.

Germline V gene sequence: CDR1 MNHEY, CDR2 SVGAGI. Germline trimming cut 2 bases from V and 7 bases from J; bases unmatched to any gene: 5. CDR3 length equals 13 residues. The study, taken as a whole, reports: The productive fraction for most TCR beta V segments was about 90% or about 30% in an earlier analysis.

Note on this clone: Its antigen is not known.

The PCR employed 60 Vbeta primers together with 13 Jbeta primers. TCRdb keeps only in-frame clones here, not all; method: immunoSEQ multiplex PCR. The sample carries 50,000 to 70,000 clones, around 84% recorded once. V is TRBV6-5 and J is TRBJ2-7; 7 bases agree with TRBD1. The specimen sequenced was PBMCs. This receptor was obtained from a male donor in good health and CMV-seronegative. The CDR3 DNA sequence: TGTGCCAGCAGTTACACAAGACAGGGAGAGCAGTACTTC. It yields the protein CASSYTRQGEQYF.